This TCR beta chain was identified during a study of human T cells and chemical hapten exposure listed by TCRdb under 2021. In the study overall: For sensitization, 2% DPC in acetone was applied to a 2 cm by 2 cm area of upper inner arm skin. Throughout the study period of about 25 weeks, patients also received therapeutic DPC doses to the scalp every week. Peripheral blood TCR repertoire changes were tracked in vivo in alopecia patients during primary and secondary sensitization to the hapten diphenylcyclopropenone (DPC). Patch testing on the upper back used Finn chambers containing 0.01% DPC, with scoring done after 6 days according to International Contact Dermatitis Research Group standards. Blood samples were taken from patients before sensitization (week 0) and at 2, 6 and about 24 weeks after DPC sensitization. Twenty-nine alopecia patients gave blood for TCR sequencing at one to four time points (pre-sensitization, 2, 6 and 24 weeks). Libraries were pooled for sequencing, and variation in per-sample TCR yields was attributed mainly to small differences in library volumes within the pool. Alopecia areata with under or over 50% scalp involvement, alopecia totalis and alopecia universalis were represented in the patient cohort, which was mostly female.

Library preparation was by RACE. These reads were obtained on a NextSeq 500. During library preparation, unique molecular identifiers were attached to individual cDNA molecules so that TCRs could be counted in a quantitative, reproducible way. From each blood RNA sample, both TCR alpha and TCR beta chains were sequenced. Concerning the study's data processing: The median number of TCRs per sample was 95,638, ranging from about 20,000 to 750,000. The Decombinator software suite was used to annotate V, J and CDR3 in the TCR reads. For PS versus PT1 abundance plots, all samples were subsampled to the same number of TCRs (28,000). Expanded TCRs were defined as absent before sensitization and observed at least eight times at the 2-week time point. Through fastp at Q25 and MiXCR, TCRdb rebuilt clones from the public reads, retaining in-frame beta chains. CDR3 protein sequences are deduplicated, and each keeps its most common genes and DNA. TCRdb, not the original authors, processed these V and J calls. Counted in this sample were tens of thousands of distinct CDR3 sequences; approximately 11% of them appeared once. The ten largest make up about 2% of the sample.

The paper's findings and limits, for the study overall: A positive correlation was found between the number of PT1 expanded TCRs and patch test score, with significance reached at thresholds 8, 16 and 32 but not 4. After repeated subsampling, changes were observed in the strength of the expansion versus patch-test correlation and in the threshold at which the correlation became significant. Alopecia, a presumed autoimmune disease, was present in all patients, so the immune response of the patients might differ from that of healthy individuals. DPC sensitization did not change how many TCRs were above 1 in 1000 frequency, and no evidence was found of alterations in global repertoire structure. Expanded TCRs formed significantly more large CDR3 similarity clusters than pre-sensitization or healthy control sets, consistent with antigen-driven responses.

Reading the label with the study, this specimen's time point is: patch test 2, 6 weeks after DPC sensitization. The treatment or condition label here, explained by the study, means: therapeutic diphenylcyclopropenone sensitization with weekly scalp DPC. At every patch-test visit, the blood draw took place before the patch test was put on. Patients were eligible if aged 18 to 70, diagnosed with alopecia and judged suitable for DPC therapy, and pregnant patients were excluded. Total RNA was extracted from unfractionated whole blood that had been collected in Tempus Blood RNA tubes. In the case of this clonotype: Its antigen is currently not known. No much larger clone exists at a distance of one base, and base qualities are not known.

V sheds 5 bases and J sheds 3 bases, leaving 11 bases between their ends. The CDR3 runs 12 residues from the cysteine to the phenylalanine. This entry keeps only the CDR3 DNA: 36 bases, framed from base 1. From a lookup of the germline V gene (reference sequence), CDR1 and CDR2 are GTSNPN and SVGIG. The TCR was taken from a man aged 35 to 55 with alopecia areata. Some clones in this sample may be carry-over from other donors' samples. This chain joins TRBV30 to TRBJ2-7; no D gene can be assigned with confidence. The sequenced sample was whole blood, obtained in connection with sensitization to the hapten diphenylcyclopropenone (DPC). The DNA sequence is TGTGCCTGGGGACCAGGTGTCTACGAGCAGTACTTC. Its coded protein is CAWGPGVYEQYF.